What follows are 29 T cell receptor beta chains derived from one specimen sequenced in a study of shared clonotypes between healthy human individuals. TCRdb's table, derived via immunoSEQ multiplex PCR, lists solely in-frame clones and lacks some. The repertoire holds some 2 million clones, with over 85% as singletons. Sequenced sample: naive CD4+ T cells sorted from blood. Subset defined: CD45RA+ positively selected. The receptors stem from a man aged 18 to 29 in good health.

V gene TRBV28 combines with J gene TRBJ2-1, with 7 bases fitting TRBD2. V shed 3 bases and J 15 bases; nucleotides not matched to a gene: 8. The CDR3 has 12 amino acids. Germline CDR1 and CDR2: MDHEN and SYDVKM. CDR3 nucleotides: TGTGCCAGCAGTTTCCAGGGACTATCACGGTTCTTC. This codes for CASSFQGLSRFF.

The V call is TRBV10-3, the J call TRBJ1-2; no firm D call. This CDR3 is 14 amino acids long. Germline CDR1 is ENHRY and CDR2 is SYGVKD. Deletions cut 3 bases from V and 7 bases from J, with 15 bases between. CDR3 region: CAISEDTMRSGYTF. In DNA form, the CDR3 reads TGTGCCATCAGTGAAGACACAATGAGGAGTGGCTACACCTTC.

The V call is TRBV12-1, the J call TRBJ2-2; the table names TRBD2, a call not compared with the DNA. TRBV12-1 corresponds to a pseudogene. CDR3 length: 14 residues. The CDR3 region has the DNA TGTGCCAGCATGGGGAGTAACGACACCGGGGAGCTGTTTTTT. Translating it yields CASMGSNDTGELFF.

The V gene is TRBV5-1, the J gene TRBJ1-4; D gene ambiguous. Trimming took 0 bases from V and 0 from J, leaving 9 bases between them. Germline V CDR1 and CDR2: SGHRS, YFSETQ. This CDR3 is 16 amino acids long. The CDR3: CASSLGAVATNEKLFF. The CDR3 coding sequence is TGCGCCAGCAGCTTGGGGGCTGTGGCAACTAATGAAAAACTGTTTTTT.

The chain is built from TRBV28 and TRBJ2-2, with D tentatively TRBD1 or TRBD2 (6 bases each). This CDR3 comprises 14 residues. Germline CDR1 is MDHEN and CDR2 is SYDVKM. The V end was cut by 8 bases, the J end by 4 bases, with 14 bases between. The CDR3 nucleotides are TGTGCCAGCGGGCGACTAGGGGGCACCGGGGAGCTGTTTTTT. This translates into CASGRLGGTGELFF.

V is TRBV30 and J is TRBJ1-5; 7 bases are a match to TRBD1. J gave up 2 bases and V 3 bases, and 4 bases lay outside the gene matches. This CDR3 comprises 14 residues. Germline assignment: CDR1 GTSNPN and CDR2 SVGIG (reference sequence). This CDR3 is CAWSHRGGNQPQHF. The CDR3 nucleotides are TGTGCCTGGAGCCACAGGGGTGGCAATCAGCCCCAGCATTTT.

The CDR3 loop is CAWSVRDRPGNTIYF. CDR3 in DNA: TGTGCCTGGAGTGTACGGGACAGGCCAGGAAACACCATATATTTT. The V and J genes are TRBV30 and TRBJ1-3; 8 bases are shared with TRBD1. Unmatched junction bases numbered 5, after V lost 0 bases and J lost 4 bases. The CDR3 is 15 residues long. Germline V gene data show CDR1 as GTSNPN and CDR2 as SVGIG (reference sequence).

The chain combines TRBV6-1 with TRBJ2-5; maybe TRBD2 (5 bases). The germline CDR1 and CDR2 sequences are MNHNS and SASEGT. The ends were cut back, 0 bases at V and 3 bases at J, with 8 bases in the middle. The CDR3 runs to 14 residues. The CDR3 sequence is CASSEAGREETQYF. In nucleotides, the CDR3 is TGTGCCAGCAGTGAAGCAGGGAGAGAAGAGACCCAGTACTTC.

The rearrangement uses TRBV7-2 and TRBJ1-6; D possibly corresponds to TRBD1 (5 bases). The CDR3 consists of 15 residues. Trimming left V 6 bases short and J 10 bases short, with 19 bases between. Germline values: CDR1 SGHTA, CDR2 FQGNSA. CDR3 bases: TGTGCCAGCAGTCGAAACACAGGAACGGGCTCACCCCTCCACTTT. It encodes CASSRNTGTGSPLHF.

V is TRBV6-1 and J is TRBJ1-2; 7 bases fit TRBD1. After removal of 7 bases from V and 4 bases from J, the junction contained 9 bases not matched to a gene. The germline gives CDR1 MNHNS, CDR2 SASEGT. The CDR3 is 14 amino acids. The CDR3 sequence is CASIRQGGPYGYTF. The CDR3 coding sequence is TGTGCCAGCATTAGACAGGGAGGTCCCTATGGCTACACCTTC.

This chain joins TRBV18 and TRBJ1-4; D unclear. The germline V and J ends were trimmed by 3 bases and 3 bases, with 17 bases remaining between them. The CDR3 contains 17 residues. From germline, CDR1 is KGHSH and CDR2 LQKENI. The CDR3 bases are TGTGCCAGCTCACCGAGTTCTCGGGATTCTGCTAATGAAAAACTGTTTTTT. Translation gives CASSPSSRDSANEKLFF.

V is TRBV7-2 and J is TRBJ2-5, with a weak D call TRBD1 (5 bases). The V end was cut by 5 bases, the J end by 1 base, with 11 bases between. The germline CDR1 and CDR2 sequences are SGHTA and FQGNSA. The CDR3 contains 14 residues. The CDR3, as DNA: TGTGCCAGCAGCGCTTGGCAGGGCCAAGAGACCCAGTACTTC. Its translation is CASSAWQGQETQYF.

The V gene is TRBV11-2, the J gene TRBJ1-1; 8 bases line up with TRBD1. The junction had 5 bases not matched to a gene; V was cut back by 4 bases and J by 1 base. The CDR3 contains 15 residues. From germline, CDR1 is SGHAT and CDR2 FQNNGV. The CDR3 DNA reads as TGTGCCAGCAGCTCAAGGACAGGGACGAACACTGAAGCTTTCTTT. Encoded protein: CASSSRTGTNTEAFF.

The chain employs TRBV12-5 and TRBJ2-3, with 12 bases identical to TRBD2. The germline V gene encodes CDR1 LGHNT and CDR2 FRNRAP. The CDR3 runs to 16 residues. V lost 7 bases and J lost 2; bases outside the gene matches: 7. Written as DNA, the CDR3 is TGTGCTAGTGCCCCTACTAGCGGGGGGCCCACAGATACGCAGTATTTT. As protein: CASAPTSGGPTDTQYF.

This clone appeared a single time. The chain combines TRBV7-2 with TRBJ2-1; 7 positions match TRBD2. The trim removed 3 bases at V and 6 bases at J, leaving 5 bases unmatched. The CDR3 contains 14 residues. From germline, CDR1 is SGHTA and CDR2 FQGNSA. The CDR3, as DNA: TGTGCCAGCAGCTTGGAACTAGCGCCCAATGAGCAGTTCTTC. Amino acids: CASSLELAPNEQFF. The full variable domain, in which reference TRBV7-2 and TRBJ2-1 provide the parts outside the CDR3, is GAGVSQSPSNKVTEKGKDVELRCDPISGHTALYWYRQSLGQGLEFLIYFQGNSAPDKSGLPSDRFSAERTGGSVSTLTIQRTQQEDSAVYLCASSLELAPNEQFFGPGTRLTVL.

This rearrangement joins TRBV5-1 to TRBJ2-2; 7 bases map to TRBD1. V was pared by 4 bases and J by 4 bases, with 10 bases of the junction left unmatched. The CDR3 is 16 residues long. The germline gives CDR1 SGHRS, CDR2 YFSETQ. The CDR3 region is CASSTYRGTSTGELFF. In nucleotides, the CDR3 is TGCGCCAGCAGCACCTACAGGGGTACGAGCACCGGGGAGCTGTTTTTT.

This clone has more than one count but fewer than ten. The chain joins TRBV30 to TRBJ1-2; D call uncertain. Per the germline V gene, CDR1 is GTSNPN and CDR2 is SVGIG (reference sequence). The CDR3 has 11 residues. The V end lost 0 bases, the J end lost 10 bases, and 9 bases lay between the germline ends. The CDR3 bases are TGTGCCTGGAGTGTACCGTCCTACTACACCTTC. It yields the protein CAWSVPSYYTF. Combining the CDR3 with reference TRBV30 and TRBJ1-2 gives the whole variable domain SQTIHQWPATLVQPVGSPLSLECTVEGTSNPNLYWYRQAAGRGLQLLFYSVGIGQISSEVPQNLSASRPQDRQFILSSKKLLLSDSGFYLCAWSVPSYYTFGSGTRLTVV.

This sequence joins TRBV28 and TRBJ2-7, with D possibly matching TRBD2 (5 bases). CDR1 and CDR2 (germline): MDHEN, SYDVKM. The CDR3 totals 12 residues. The V gene lost 4 bases and the J gene lost 7 bases, with 11 bases spanning the gap. CDR3 in DNA: TGTGCCAGCAGTTCGAGGGCTCGGGAGCAGTACTTC. Protein product: CASSSRAREQYF.

V gene TRBV9 combines with J gene TRBJ2-3, with a tentative D call TRBD2 (5 bases). The ends were cut back, 1 base at V and 4 bases at J, with 7 bases in the middle. The germline V gene has CDR1 SGDLS and CDR2 YYNGEE. CDR3 length: 13 amino acids. The CDR3 sequence: CASSVPGADTQYF. CDR3 DNA: TGTGCCAGCAGCGTACCCGGGGCAGATACGCAGTATTTT.

The chain has TRBV7-2 and TRBJ1-1; 7 bases match TRBD1. V lost 3 bases to trimming and J lost 7 bases; unmatched junction nucleotides: 14. CDR1 is SGHTA, CDR2 FQGNSA, per germline. The CDR3 extends over 16 amino acids. Here the CDR3 DNA reads TGTGCCAGCAGCTTTTTGGGACCAACAGGGGCGAATGAAGCTTTCTTT. Translating gives CASSFLGPTGANEAFF.

V is TRBV18 and J is TRBJ1-5, with D perhaps TRBD1 (6 bases). CDR3 length: 12 residues. The V gene's germline CDR1 is KGHSH and CDR2 LQKENI. V was clipped by 5 bases and J by 7 bases, with 9 bases between them. This CDR3 reads CASSDGGQPQHF. For the CDR3, the DNA is TGTGCCAGCTCAGACGGGGGCCAGCCCCAGCATTTT.

To note about this clone: Other nucleotide sequences from this sample produce the same CDR3. This chain connects TRBV5-1 to TRBJ1-3; TRBD1 matches 7 bases. The CDR3 extends over 15 amino acids. The germline V gene encodes CDR1 SGHRS and CDR2 YFSETQ. V was pared by 0 bases and J by 1 base, with 1 base of the junction left unmatched. CDR3 coding DNA: TGCGCCAGCAGCTTGGAGACAGGGTCTGGAAACACCATATATTTT. Amino acids: CASSLETGSGNTIYF.

This clone has a single count. The chain carries TRBV6-1 and TRBJ1-2; 11 positions agree with TRBD1. The length of the CDR3 is 14 residues. From germline, CDR1 is MNHNS and CDR2 SASEGT. J gave up 8 bases and V 5 bases, and 7 bases lay outside the gene matches. As DNA, the CDR3 is TGTGCCAGCAGTAAAGGACAGGGGGCAGTCGGCTACACCTTC. Translating it yields CASSKGQGAVGYTF.

The J gene is TRBJ1-1, the V gene TRBV5-1, with a possible D match to TRBD1 (5 bases). CDR1 SGHRS and CDR2 YFSETQ come from the germline V gene. V was clipped by 2 bases and J by 4 bases, with 12 bases between them. The CDR3 totals 14 residues. The CDR3 DNA reads TGCGCCAGCAGCTTCCGGGGCTGGGGCACTGAAGCTTTCTTT. Translated: CASSFRGWGTEAFF.

This chain uses TRBV7-2 with TRBJ2-5; TRBD1 aligns across 10 bases. CDR3 length: 16 amino acids. Germline CDR1 and CDR2: SGHTA and FQGNSA. Germline trimming cut 2 bases from V and 5 bases from J; bases unmatched to any gene: 8. CDR3 bases: TGTGCCAGCAGCTTACCCTCGACAGGGGGCTGGGAGACCCAGTACTTC. Residues: CASSLPSTGGWETQYF.

This clone was recorded a few times. This chain uses TRBV11-2 with TRBJ1-6; possibly TRBD1 for D (5 bases). Germline-derived CDR1 and CDR2 are SGHAT and FQNNGV. V was shortened by 6 bases and J by 9 bases, with 18 bases between the two germline ends. This CDR3 spans 15 amino acids. The CDR3 DNA follows: TGTGCCAGCAGTAGACGGGAGGGGATGAGTTCACCCCTCCACTTT. Amino acids: CASSRREGMSSPLHF.

This chain uses TRBV2 with TRBJ1-6, with D unresolved. The CDR3 length is 14 residues. CDR1 and CDR2 (germline): SNHLY, FYNNEI. V gave up 5 bases and J gave up 0 bases, with 5 bases separating them. CDR3 nucleotide sequence: TGTGCCAGCAGTTATAACTCCTATAATTCACCCCTCCACTTT. This codes for CASSYNSYNSPLHF.

V gene TRBV15 combines with J gene TRBJ2-1, with TRBD1 matching over 9 bases. This CDR3 is built from 15 residues. In germline, CDR1 is LNHNV, CDR2 YYDKDF (reference sequence). The ends lost 2 bases at V and 6 bases at J; junction bases unmatched: 5. CDR3 coding DNA: TGTGCCACCAGCAGACACACGGACAGGGGCAATGAGCAGTTCTTC. Translating it yields CATSRHTDRGNEQFF.

A single count supports this clone. This chain links TRBV6-5 with TRBJ2-1, with 8 bases matching TRBD2. Per germline, CDR1 MNHEY and CDR2 SVGAGI. This CDR3 is built from 14 residues. The V gene end was trimmed by 6 bases and the J gene end by 5 bases; junction bases not matched to a gene: 6. This CDR3 is CASRPGLVDNEQFF. The CDR3 DNA follows: TGTGCCAGCAGACCGGGACTAGTTGACAATGAGCAGTTCTTC.